The rows below give T cell receptor beta chains drawn from one sample of a study of graft-versus-host responses after intestinal transplantation. The table came from immunoSEQ multiplex PCR; TCRdb's copy has only in-frame clones and leaves some out. Of 90,000 to 120,000 clones listed, 87% are singletons. Their recognized antigens are unknown. Sequences were derived from unstimulated CD4+ T cells sorted from spleen or lymph node cells, sampled before intestinal transplant. The receptors come from a human donor who received an intestinal transplant. Each CDR3 is given with its conserved first and last residue.

j_gene,v_gene,CDR3aa
TRBJ2-3,TRBV7-3,CASSRSGRGPDTQYF
TRBJ2-3,TRBV6-6,CASSYPGDTQYF
TRBJ2-5,TRBV27,CAGSTHGVKETQYF
TRBJ2-2,TRBV2,CASSELGAGRTGELFF
TRBJ1-1,TRBV7-3,CASSLRGALKPDTEAFF
TRBJ2-7,TRBV6-5,CASSYSNRGRDEQYF
TRBJ2-7,TRBV6-5,CASRPGQGTDWQYF
TRBJ1-1,TRBV6-5,CASSYATNTEAFF
TRBJ1-6,TRBV7-6,CASSLASGTHNSPLHF
TRBJ2-5,TRBV29-1,CSTRAGAETQYF
TRBJ2-3,TRBV10-3,CAIGGATDTQYF
TRBJ1-5,TRBV12-2,CASRLVRPSYQPQHF
TRBJ1-6,TRBV5-1,CASSLGTGYNSPLHF
TRBJ2-5,TRBV14,CASSQGRTQASQETQYF
TRBJ2-5,TRBV30,CAWNPGQIQETQYF
TRBJ2-7,TRBV18,CASSPGTGSYEQYF
TRBJ2-1,TRBV5-1,CASSLDGSSYNEQFF
TRBJ1-3,TRBV4-1,CASRGGGLNPGNTIYF
TRBJ2-7,TRBV28,CASSLSIAGHYEQYF
-,TRBV15,CATSRGPDTGYEQYF
TRBJ1-1,TRBV6-4,CASSGQPSGEAFF
TRBJ1-6,TRBV6-6,CASSRSSYNSPLHF
TRBJ2-4,TRBV5-1,CASSLEATKNIQYF
TRBJ2-1,TRBV5-5,CASSQTPAGEYNEQFF
TRBJ2-1,TRBV19,CASRAAWDRAYNEQFF
TRBJ1-2,TRBV29-1,CSARTGEYGYTF
TRBJ2-5,TRBV5-6,CASSRTGTGVETQYF
TRBJ1-2,TRBV5-1,CASSPGGVTDYGYTF
TRBJ1-1,TRBV7-3,CASSFQGGGTEAFF
TRBJ2-5,TRBV28,CASSRPQAGGQTQYF
TRBJ1-5,TRBV19,CASSTQGRQPQHF
TRBJ1-4,TRBV2,CASSGPGWKNEKLFF
TRBJ2-7,TRBV30,CAWSVLAGYEQYF
TRBJ1-1,TRBV9,CASSVGPGPREAFF
TRBJ2-6,TRBV5-1,CASSLVLAGVFGANVLTF
TRBJ2-7,TRBV4-2,CASSRELAGKYEQYF
TRBJ2-5,TRBV29-1,CSAAAGGLETQYF
TRBJ2-3,TRBV10-3,CAIRRLADTDTQYF
TRBJ1-1,TRBV11-2,CASSLPLGGAEAFF
TRBJ2-7,TRBV7-7,CASSLALGTAYEQYF
TRBJ1-5,TRBV7-2,CASSWDRNQPQHF
TRBJ1-2,TRBV2,CASAPERDNYGYTF
TRBJ2-7,TRBV20-1,CSANGLYEQYF
TRBJ2-7,TRBV6-5,CASKVRETAYEQYF
TRBJ1-3,TRBV9,CASSPWTGYGGNTIYF